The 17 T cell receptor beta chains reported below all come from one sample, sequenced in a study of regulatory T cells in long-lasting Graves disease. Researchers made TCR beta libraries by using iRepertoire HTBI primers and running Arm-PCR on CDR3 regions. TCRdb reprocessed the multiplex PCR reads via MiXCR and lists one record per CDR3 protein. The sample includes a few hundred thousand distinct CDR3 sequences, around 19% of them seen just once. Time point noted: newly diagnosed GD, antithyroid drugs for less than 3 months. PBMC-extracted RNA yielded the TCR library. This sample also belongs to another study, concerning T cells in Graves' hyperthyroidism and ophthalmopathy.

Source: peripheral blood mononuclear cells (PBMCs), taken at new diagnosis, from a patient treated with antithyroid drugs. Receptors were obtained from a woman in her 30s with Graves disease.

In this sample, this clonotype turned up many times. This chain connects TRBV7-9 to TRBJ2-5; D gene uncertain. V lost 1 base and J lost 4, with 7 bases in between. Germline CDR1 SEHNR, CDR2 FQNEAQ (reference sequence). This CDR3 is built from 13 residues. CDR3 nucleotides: TGTGCCAGCAGCTTAGATTGGGCAGAGACCCAGTACTTC. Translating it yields CASSLDWAETQYF.

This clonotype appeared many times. The CDR3 loop is CASSIDLWRSNQPQHF. The CDR3 nucleotides are TGTGCCAGTAGTATAGATTTGTGGAGGAGCAATCAGCCCCAGCATTTT. The chain carries TRBV19 and TRBJ1-5; D not certain. V was clipped by 0 bases and J by 1 base, with 10 bases between them. The CDR3 spans 16 residues. CDR1 and CDR2 (germline): LNHDA, SQIVND (reference sequence).

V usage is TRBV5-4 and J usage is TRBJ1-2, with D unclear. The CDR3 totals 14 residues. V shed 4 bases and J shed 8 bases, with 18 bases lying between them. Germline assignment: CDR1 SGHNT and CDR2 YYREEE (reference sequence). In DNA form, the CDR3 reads TGTGCCAGCAGCCCCGACGCGGGTGTGGGCGGCTACACCTTC. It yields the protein CASSPDAGVGGYTF.

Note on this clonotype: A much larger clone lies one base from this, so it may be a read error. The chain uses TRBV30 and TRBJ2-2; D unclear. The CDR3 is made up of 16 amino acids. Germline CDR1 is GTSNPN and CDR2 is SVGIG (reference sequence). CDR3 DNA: TGTGCCTGGAGTGGAGGTGTCCTCGCGAACACCAGGGAGCTGTTTTTT. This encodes CAWSGGVLANTRELFF.

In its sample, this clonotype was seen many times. The CDR3 is CASSLGKLAGAYNEQFF. Here the CDR3 DNA reads TGTGCCAGCAGTTTAGGGAAACTAGCGGGGGCCTACAATGAGCAGTTCTTC. The chain carries TRBV27 and TRBJ2-1, with 11 bases lining up with TRBD2. Trimming removed 2 bases from V and 2 bases from J; junction bases left unmatched: 5. This CDR3 has 17 amino acids. The germline CDR1 and CDR2 sequences are MNHEY and SMNVEV (reference sequence).

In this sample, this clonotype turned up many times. The CDR3 nucleotides are TGTGCCAGCAGCTTCGACAGGGTATCTAACTATGGCTACACCTTC. This sequence encodes CASSFDRVSNYGYTF. This rearrangement joins TRBV5-4 to TRBJ1-2; 7 bases line up with TRBD1. In germline, CDR1 is SGHNT, CDR2 YYREEE (reference sequence). After removal of 2 bases from V and 0 bases from J, the junction contained 4 bases not matched to a gene. CDR3 length: 15 residues.

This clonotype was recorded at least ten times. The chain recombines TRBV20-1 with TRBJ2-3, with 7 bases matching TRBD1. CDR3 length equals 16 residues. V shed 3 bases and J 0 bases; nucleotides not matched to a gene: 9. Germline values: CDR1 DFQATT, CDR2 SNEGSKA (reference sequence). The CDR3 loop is CSARARWTGSTDTQYF. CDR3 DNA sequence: TGCAGTGCTAGGGCTAGGTGGACAGGAAGCACAGATACGCAGTATTTT.

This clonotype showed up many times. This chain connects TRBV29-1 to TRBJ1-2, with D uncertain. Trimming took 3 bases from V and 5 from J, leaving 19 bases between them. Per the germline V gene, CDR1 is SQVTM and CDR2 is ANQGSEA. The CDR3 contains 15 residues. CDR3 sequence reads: CSVDYRPVPQYGYTF. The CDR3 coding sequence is TGCAGCGTTGATTATAGGCCGGTTCCCCAGTATGGCTACACCTTC.

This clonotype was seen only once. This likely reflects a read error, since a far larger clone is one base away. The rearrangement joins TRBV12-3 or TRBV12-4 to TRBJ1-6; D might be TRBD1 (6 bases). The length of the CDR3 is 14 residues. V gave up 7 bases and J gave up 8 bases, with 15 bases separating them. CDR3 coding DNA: TGTGCCAGCAATGAAGAACAGGGCCATTCACCCCTCCACTTT. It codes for CASNEEQGHSPLHF.

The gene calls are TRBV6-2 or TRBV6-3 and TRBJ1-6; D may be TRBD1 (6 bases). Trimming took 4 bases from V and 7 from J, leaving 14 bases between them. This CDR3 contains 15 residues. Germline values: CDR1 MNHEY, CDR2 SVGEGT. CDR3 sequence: CASSSRFDRNSPLHF. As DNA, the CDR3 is TGTGCCAGCAGTTCCCGATTCGACAGGAATTCACCCCTCCACTTT.

The CDR3 coding sequence is TGCAGTGCTAGAGAGGGGATCATGAACACTGAAGCTTTCTTT. Encoded protein: CSAREGIMNTEAFF. The J gene is TRBJ1-1, the V gene TRBV20-1; D gene uncertain. Germline values: CDR1 DFQATT, CDR2 SNEGSKA (reference sequence). V was clipped by 0 bases and J by 0 bases, with 8 bases between them. The CDR3 has 14 amino acids.

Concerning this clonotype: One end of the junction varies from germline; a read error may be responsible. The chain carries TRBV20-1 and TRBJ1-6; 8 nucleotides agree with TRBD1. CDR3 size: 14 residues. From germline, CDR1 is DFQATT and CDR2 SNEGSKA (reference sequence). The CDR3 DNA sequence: TGCAGTGCTACTACAGGGGGGCGCTTTTCACCCCTCCCCTTT. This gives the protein CSATTGGRFSPLPF.

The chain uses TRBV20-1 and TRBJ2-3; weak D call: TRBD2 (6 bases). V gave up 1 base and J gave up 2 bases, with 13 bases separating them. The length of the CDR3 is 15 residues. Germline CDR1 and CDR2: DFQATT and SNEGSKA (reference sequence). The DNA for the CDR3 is TGCAGTGCTAGAGCCCGACTAGAGGTCACAGATACGCAGTATTTT. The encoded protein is CSARARLEVTDTQYF.

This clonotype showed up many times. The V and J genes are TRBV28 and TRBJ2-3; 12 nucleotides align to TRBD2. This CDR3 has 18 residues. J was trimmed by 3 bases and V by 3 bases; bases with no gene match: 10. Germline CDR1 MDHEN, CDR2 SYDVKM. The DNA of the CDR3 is TGTGCCAGCAGTTTTCCCACAACAACTAGCGGGAGGACAGATACGCAGTATTTT. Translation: CASSFPTTTSGRTDTQYF.

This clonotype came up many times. CDR3 sequence (DNA): TGTGCCAGCAGTTTAAACTATGGCTACACCTTC. Protein: CASSLNYGYTF. The chain recombines TRBV28 with TRBJ1-2; D call uncertain. CDR1 MDHEN and CDR2 SYDVKM come from the germline V gene. The V and J ends lost 2 bases and 2 bases respectively, with 0 bases between them. This CDR3 is built from 11 residues.

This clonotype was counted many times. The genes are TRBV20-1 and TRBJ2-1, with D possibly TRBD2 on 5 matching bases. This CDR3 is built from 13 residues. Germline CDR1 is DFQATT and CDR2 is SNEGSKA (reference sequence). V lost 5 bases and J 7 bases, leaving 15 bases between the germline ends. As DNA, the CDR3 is TGCAGTGCTGAGGGCTCCTCTACTAATGAGCAGTTCTTC. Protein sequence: CSAEGSSTNEQFF.

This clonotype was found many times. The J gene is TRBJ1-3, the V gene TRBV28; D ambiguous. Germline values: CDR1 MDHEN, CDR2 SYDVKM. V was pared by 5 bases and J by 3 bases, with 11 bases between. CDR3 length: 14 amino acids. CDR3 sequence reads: CASSRRVIGNTIYF. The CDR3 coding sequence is TGTGCCAGCAGTCGGAGGGTAATTGGAAACACCATATATTTT.